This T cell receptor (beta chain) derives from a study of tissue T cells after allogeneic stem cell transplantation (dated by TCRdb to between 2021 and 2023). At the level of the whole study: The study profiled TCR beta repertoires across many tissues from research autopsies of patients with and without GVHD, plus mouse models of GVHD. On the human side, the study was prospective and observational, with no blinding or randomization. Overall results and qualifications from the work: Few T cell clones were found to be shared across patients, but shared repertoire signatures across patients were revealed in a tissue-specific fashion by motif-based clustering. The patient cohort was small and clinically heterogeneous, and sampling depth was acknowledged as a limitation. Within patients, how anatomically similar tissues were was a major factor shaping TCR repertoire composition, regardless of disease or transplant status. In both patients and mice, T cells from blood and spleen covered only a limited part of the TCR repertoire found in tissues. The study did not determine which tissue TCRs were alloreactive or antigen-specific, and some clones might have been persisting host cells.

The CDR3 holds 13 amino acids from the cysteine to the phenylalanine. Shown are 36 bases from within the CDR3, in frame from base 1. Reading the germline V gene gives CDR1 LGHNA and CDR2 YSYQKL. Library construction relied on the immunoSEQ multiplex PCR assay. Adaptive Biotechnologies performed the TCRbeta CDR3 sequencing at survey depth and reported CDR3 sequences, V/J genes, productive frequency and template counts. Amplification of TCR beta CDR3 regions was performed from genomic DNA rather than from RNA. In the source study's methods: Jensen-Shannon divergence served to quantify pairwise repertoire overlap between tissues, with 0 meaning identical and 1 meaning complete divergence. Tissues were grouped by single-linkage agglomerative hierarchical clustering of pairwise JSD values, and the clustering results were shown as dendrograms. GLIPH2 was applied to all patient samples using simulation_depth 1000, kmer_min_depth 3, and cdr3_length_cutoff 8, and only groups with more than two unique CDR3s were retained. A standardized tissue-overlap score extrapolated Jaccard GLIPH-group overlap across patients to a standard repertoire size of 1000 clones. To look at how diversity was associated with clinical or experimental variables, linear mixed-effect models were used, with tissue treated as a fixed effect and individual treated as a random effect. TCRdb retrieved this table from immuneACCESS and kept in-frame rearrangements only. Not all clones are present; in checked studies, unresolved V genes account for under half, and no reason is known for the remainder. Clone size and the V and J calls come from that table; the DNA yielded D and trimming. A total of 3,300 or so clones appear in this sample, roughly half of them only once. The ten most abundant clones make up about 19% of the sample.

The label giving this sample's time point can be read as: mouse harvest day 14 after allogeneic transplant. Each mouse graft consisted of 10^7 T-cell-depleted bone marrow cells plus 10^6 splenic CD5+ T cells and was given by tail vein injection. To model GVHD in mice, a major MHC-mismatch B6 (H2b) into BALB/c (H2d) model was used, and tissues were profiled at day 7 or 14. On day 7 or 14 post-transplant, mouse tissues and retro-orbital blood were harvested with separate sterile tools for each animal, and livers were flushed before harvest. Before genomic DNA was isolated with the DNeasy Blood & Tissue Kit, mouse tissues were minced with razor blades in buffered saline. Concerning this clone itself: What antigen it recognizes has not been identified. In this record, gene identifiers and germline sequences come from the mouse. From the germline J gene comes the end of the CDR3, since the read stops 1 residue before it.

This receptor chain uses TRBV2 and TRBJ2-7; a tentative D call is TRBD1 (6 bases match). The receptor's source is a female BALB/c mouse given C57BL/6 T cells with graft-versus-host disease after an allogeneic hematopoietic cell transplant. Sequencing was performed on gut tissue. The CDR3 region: CAAAKKYRVEQYF. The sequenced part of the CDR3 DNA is TGTGCAGCAGCCAAGAAATACAGGGTTGAACAGTAC.